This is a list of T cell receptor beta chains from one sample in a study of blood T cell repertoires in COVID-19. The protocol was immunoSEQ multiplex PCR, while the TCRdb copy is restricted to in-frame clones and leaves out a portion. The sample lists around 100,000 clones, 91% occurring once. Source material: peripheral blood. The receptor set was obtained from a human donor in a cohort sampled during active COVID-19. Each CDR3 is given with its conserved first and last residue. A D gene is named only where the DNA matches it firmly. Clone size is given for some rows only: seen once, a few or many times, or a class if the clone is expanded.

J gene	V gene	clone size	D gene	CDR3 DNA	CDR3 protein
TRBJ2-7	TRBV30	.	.	TGTGCCTGGAGGAACACAGGCTTTTACGAGCAGTACTTC	CAWRNTGFYEQYF
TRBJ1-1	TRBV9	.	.	TGTGCCAGCAGCGTTGTTAGGGGTGACACTGAAGCTTTCTTT	CASSVVRGDTEAFF
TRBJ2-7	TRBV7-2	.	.	TGTGCCAGCAGCTTCACCAGGGGCCCTGTTAGTTACGAGCAGTACTTC	CASSFTRGPVSYEQYF
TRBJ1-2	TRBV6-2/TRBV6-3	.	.	TGTGCCAGCAGTTTGTCGGACTACTATGGCTACACCTTC	CASSLSDYYGYTF
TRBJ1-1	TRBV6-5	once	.	TGTGCCAGCAGTTACGAGGGAAACGCAGGAGAAGCTTTCTTT	CASSYEGNAGEAFF
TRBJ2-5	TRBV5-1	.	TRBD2	TGCGCCAGCAGCTTGGGCGGGGGAGTATCAGAGACCCAGTACTTC	CASSLGGGVSETQYF
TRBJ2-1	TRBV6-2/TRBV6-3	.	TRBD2	TGTGCCAGCAGTTACTCGTGGACTAGCTCGTTCGATGAGCAGTTCTTC	CASSYSWTSSFDEQFF
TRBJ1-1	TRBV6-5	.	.	TGTGCCAGCAGTACAGGGATGAGTGAAGCTTTCTTT	CASSTGMSEAFF
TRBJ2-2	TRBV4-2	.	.	TGTGCCAGCAGCCAAGATATCGTACAACAGGATTACACCGGGGAGCTGTTTTTT	CASSQDIVQQDYTGELFF
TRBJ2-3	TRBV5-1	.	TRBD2	TGCGCCAGCAGCCTCAGGGCTAGCGGGGGGACAGATACGCAGTATTTT	CASSLRASGGTDTQYF
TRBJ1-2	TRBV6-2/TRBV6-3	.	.	TGTGCCAGCAGTTACTCGAACAGGTTCTATGGCTACACCTTC	CASSYSNRFYGYTF
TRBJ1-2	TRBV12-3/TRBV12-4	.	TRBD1	TGTGCCAGCAGTACAGGGGCCAACTATGGCTACACCTTC	CASSTGANYGYTF
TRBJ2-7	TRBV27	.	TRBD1	TGTGCCAGCAGTTGGACAGGAGAATACGAGCAGTACTTC	CASSWTGEYEQYF
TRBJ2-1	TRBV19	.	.	TGTGCCAGTAGTATGCGGGGCACAGAGTATGGGGATGAGCAGTTCTTC	CASSMRGTEYGDEQFF
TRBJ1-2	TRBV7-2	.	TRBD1	TGTGCCAGCAGCTTGACAGGGCTGCCGTATGGCTACACCTTC	CASSLTGLPYGYTF
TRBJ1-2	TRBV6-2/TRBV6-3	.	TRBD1	TGTGCCAGCAGTTACTCGGGACAGCTCTATGGCTACACCTTC	CASSYSGQLYGYTF
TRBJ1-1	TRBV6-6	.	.	TGTGCCAGCAGACAGGGAACTATGAACACTGAAGCTTTCTTT	CASRQGTMNTEAFF
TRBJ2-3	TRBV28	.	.	TGTGCCAGCAGTTTTTGGGCAGGGCTCACAGATACGCAGTATTTT	CASSFWAGLTDTQYF
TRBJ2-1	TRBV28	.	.	TGTGCCAGCAGTTTATGGAGAGTGGCCTACAATGAGCAGTTCTTC	CASSLWRVAYNEQFF
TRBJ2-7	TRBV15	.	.	TGTGCCACCAGCAGAGAAGACAGCCCACTTGGCGAGCAGTACTTC	CATSREDSPLGEQYF